This TCR beta chain was obtained from a study of siplizumab effects on memory and regulatory T cells. Unstimulated naive, memory, effector memory and TEMRA subsets were also sequenced, drawn from three donor pairs. This table comes from immunoSEQ multiplex PCR, and its TCRdb copy is limited to in-frame clones, with some not included. The sample records 55,000 to 80,000 clones, about 80% being singletons. There are 13 residues in the CDR3. Deletions cut 5 bases from V and 4 bases from J, with 8 bases between. The germline CDR1 and CDR2 sequences are LNHDA and SQIVND (reference sequence). In its sample, this clone was seen a few times.

Sequences were obtained from memory CD4+ T cells sorted from blood. This TCR derives from a human donor in good health. The chain combines TRBV19 with TRBJ1-4; D gene uncertain. CDR3 protein: CASSSLINEKLFF. The CDR3 region has the DNA TGTGCCAGTAGTTCGCTGATTAATGAAAAACTGTTTTTT. Full variable domain (rest looked up from reference TRBV19 and TRBJ1-4): DGGITQSPKYLFRKEGQNVTLSCEQNLNHDAMYWYRQDPGQGLRLIYYSQIVNDFQKGDIAEGYSVSREKKESFPLTVTSAQKNPTAFYLCASSSLINEKLFFGSGTQLSVL.